This T cell receptor (beta chain) comes out of a study of cytomegalovirus exposure and HLA in healthy donors. Findings of the study overall: Sequencing probably produced one cluster of sequence variants that were highly shared.

In the PCR, 60 Vbeta and 13 Jbeta primers were used. TCRdb's copy holds only in-frame clones and misses some; the assay was immunoSEQ multiplex PCR. The sample contains some 60,000 clones, 85% of which appear only once. In regard to this clone: The antigen remains unidentified.

CDR3 length equals 15 residues. This rearrangement joins TRBV21-1 to TRBJ2-3; the D call in the table, TRBD1, was not verified against the DNA. TRBV21-1 is a pseudogene. Input material: PBMCs. This TCR came from a female donor in good health and CMV-seronegative. In DNA form, the CDR3 reads TGTGCCAGCAGCTACCGAGGGGGCTACACAGATACGCAGTATTTT. Translating it yields CASSYRGGYTDTQYF.